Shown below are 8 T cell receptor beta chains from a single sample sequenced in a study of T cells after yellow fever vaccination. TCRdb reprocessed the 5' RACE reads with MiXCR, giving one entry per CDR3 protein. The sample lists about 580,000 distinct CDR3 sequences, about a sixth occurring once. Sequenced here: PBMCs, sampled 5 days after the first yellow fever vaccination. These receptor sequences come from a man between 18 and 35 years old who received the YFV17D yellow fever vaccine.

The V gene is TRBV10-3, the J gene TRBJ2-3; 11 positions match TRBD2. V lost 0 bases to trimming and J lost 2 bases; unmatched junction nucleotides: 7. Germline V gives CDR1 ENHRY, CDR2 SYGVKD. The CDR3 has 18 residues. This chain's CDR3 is CAISESGLAGGPTDTQYF. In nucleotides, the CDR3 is TGTGCCATCAGTGAGTCTGGGCTAGCGGGGGGCCCCACAGATACGCAGTATTTT.

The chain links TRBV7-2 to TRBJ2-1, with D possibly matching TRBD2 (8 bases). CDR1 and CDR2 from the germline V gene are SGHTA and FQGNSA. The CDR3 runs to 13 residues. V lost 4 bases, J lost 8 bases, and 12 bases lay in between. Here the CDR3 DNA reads TGTGCCAGCAGCTCCGGGAGGGGGCATGAGCAGTTCTTC. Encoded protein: CASSSGRGHEQFF.

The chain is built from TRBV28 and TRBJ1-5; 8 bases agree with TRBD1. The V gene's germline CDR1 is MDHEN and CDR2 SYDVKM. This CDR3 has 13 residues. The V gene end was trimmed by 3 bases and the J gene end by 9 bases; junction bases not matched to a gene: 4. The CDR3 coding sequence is TGTGCCAGCAGTTTTCAGGGGGCAACGCCCCAGCATTTT. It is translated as CASSFQGATPQHF.

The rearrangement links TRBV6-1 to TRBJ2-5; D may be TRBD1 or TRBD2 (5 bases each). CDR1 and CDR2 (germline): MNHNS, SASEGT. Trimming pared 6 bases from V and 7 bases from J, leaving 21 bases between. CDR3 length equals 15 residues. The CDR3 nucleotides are TGTGCCAGCAGAACCGGGACGGCCGGGATAGGGACCCAGTACTTC. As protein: CASRTGTAGIGTQYF.

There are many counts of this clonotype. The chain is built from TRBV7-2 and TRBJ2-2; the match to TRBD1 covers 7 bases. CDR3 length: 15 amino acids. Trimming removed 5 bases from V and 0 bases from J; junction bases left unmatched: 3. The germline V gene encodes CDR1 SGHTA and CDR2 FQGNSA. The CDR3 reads CASSRQGSNTGELFF. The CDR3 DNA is TGTGCCAGCAGCCGACAGGGCTCGAACACCGGGGAGCTGTTTTTT.

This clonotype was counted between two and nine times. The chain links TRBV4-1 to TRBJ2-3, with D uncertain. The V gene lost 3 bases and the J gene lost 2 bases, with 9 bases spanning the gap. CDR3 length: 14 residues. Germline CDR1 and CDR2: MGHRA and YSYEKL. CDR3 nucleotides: TGCGCCAGCAGCCATCCCCTGGTCACAGATACGCAGTATTTT. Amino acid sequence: CASSHPLVTDTQYF.

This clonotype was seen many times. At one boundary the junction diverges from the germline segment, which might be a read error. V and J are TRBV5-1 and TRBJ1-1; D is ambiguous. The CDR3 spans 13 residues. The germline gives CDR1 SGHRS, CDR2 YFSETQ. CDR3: CASSLQTNTEAFF. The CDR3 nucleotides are TGTGCCAGCAGCTTACAGACGAACACTGAAGCTTTCTTT.

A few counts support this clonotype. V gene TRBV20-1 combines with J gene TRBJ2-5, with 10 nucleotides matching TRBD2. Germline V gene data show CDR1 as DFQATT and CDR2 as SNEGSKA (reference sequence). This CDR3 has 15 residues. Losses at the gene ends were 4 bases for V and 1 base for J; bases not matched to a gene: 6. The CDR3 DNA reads TGCAGTGCTACCAGCGGGGGGGCCCTCCAAGAGACCCAGTACTTC. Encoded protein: CSATSGGALQETQYF.